A selection of T cell receptor beta chains follows, all from one sample in a study of T cell repertoires in cytomegalovirus infection. Their antigen targets remain unknown. A single record per CDR3 protein comes from TCRdb applying MiXCR to the reads. The sample yields roughly 920,000 distinct CDR3 sequences, around 30% seen once. Material: cultured CD8+ T cells from PBMCs, obtained from culture after CMV antigen stimulation. These receptors were taken from a human donor in good health (CMV status not recorded). Some clones in this sample may be carry-over from other donors' samples. The CDR3 runs from the conserved cysteine through the conserved F or W. A D gene is named only where the DNA matches it firmly. Some rows mark clone size as missing; the rest say once, few, many or name a class of expanded clone.

cdr3_aa,cdr3_nt,clone_size,j_call,d_call,v_call
CASSLHSAPGNTIYF,TGTGCCAGCAGCCTACACAGCGCCCCGGGAAACACCATATATTTT,few,TRBJ1-3,-,TRBV11-1
CASSYPLGDEQFF,TGTGCCAGCAGTTACCCCCTAGGGGATGAGCAGTTCTTC,few,TRBJ2-1,-,TRBV6-2/TRBV6-3
CASSVEGLQETQYF,TGTGCCAGCAGCGTAGAGGGCCTCCAAGAGACCCAGTACTTC,-,TRBJ2-5,-,TRBV9
CAISDADSGNTIYF,TGTGCCATCAGTGACGCCGACTCTGGAAACACCATATATTTT,few,TRBJ1-3,-,TRBV10-3
CASRLHGGYTEAFF,TGTGCCAGCAGGCTTCACGGGGGTTACACTGAAGCTTTCTTT,-,TRBJ1-1,-,TRBV12-3/TRBV12-4
CASSQDPGPSSDGYTF,TGCGCCAGCAGCCAAGATCCTGGACCCTCCTCAGATGGCTACACCTTC,-,TRBJ1-2,-,TRBV4-3
CASSHAFNRGSTGELFF,TGCGCCAGCAGCCACGCCTTTAACAGGGGATCCACCGGGGAGCTGTTTTTT,once,TRBJ2-2,TRBD1,TRBV4-1
CASNLAEGRTDTQYF,TGTGCCAGCAACTTAGCCGAGGGACGCACAGATACGCAGTATTTT,once,TRBJ2-3,-,TRBV7-6
CASSLVTTGTALFF,TGTGCCAGCAGCTTAGTCACGACCGGGACAGCCCTCTTCTTC,many,TRBJ1-2,TRBD1,TRBV7-2
CAIRPGLAGVYNEQFF,TGTGCCATCAGGCCGGGACTAGCGGGAGTTTACAATGAGCAGTTCTTC,-,TRBJ2-1,TRBD2,TRBV10-3
CASSPRGTLNTRELFF,TGTGCCAGCAGCCCTAGAGGGACCCTGAACACCAGGGAGCTGTTTTTT,-,TRBJ2-2,-,TRBV7-2
CASSFPPNWGEYYEQYF,TGTGCCAGCAGCTTCCCCCCTAATTGGGGCGAGTACTACGAGCAGTACTTC,many,TRBJ2-7,-,TRBV7-8
CASSQAPSLDTGELFF,TGTGCCAGCAGCCAGGCCCCAAGCTTGGACACCGGGGAGCTGTTTTTT,-,TRBJ2-2,-,TRBV6-5
CANSVFHLLAGEEDTQYF,TGTGCCAACAGTGTCTTCCACTTGTTAGCGGGGGAGGAGGATACGCAGTATTTT,-,TRBJ2-3,TRBD2,TRBV6-6
CASSQDSKGYEQYF,TGCGCCAGCAGCCAAGATTCGAAGGGCTACGAGCAGTACTTC,few,TRBJ2-7,-,TRBV4-1
CASSSIFDEQFF,TGTGCCAGCAGCTCGATTTTCGATGAGCAGTTCTTC,few,TRBJ2-1,-,TRBV7-6
CASSHNRDSYNEQFF,TGCGCCAGCAGTCATAACAGGGACTCCTACAATGAGCAGTTCTTC,few,TRBJ2-1,-,TRBV23-1
CASSFKQGADQPQHF,TGTGCCAGCAGTTTTAAACAGGGGGCCGATCAGCCCCAGCATTTT,-,TRBJ1-5,TRBD1,TRBV28
CASSYLFGTSGGTYEQYF,TGTGCCAGCAGCTACCTTTTTGGGACTAGCGGGGGGACCTACGAGCAGTACTTC,-,TRBJ2-7,TRBD2,TRBV5-4
CASSRTGGREKLFF,TGTGCCAGCAGCCGGACAGGGGGTCGTGAAAAACTGTTTTTT,-,TRBJ1-4,TRBD1,TRBV7-9
CASSPNLGAYEAFF,TGTGCTAGCAGCCCAAACTTGGGGGCTTATGAAGCTTTCTTT,-,TRBJ1-1,-,TRBV7-6
CASGTPLDEQFF,TGTGCCAGCGGGACTCCGTTGGATGAGCAGTTCTTC,-,TRBJ2-1,-,TRBV19
CATSVSGFLEKLFF,TGTGCCACCAGTGTTTCAGGGTTTCTTGAAAAACTGTTTTTT,-,TRBJ1-4,-,TRBV24-1
CASSQARQGLYYGYTF,TGCGCCAGCAGCCAAGCCCGACAGGGTCTCTACTATGGCTACACCTTC,once,TRBJ1-2,TRBD1,TRBV4-1
CASTNRVVGGYTF,TGTGCCAGCACCAACAGGGTCGTCGGTGGCTACACCTTC,few,TRBJ1-2,-,TRBV9
CASGPNSGGAFQETQYF,TGTGCTAGTGGCCCAAATAGCGGGGGGGCCTTTCAAGAGACCCAGTACTTC,-,TRBJ2-5,TRBD2,TRBV12-5
CASGLVQEYSFYEQYF,TGTGCTAGTGGTTTGGTACAAGAGTATAGTTTCTACGAGCAGTACTTC,-,TRBJ2-7,-,TRBV12-5
CSARDLQSPEKLSTDTQYF,TGCAGTGCTAGAGACCTCCAATCTCCGGAAAAGCTAAGCACAGATACGCAGTATTTT,-,TRBJ2-3,-,TRBV20-1
CATSESPGQGTLSWTGELFF,TGTGCCACCAGTGAGAGTCCGGGACAGGGGACCCTTTCTTGGACCGGGGAGCTGTTTTTT,-,TRBJ2-2,TRBD1,TRBV24-1
CATSTPGGLHDTQYF,TGTGCCACCAGCACTCCGGGGGGCCTTCACGATACGCAGTATTTT,-,TRBJ2-3,-,TRBV15
CASSPDRKDQPQHF,TGTGCCAGCAGCCCCGACAGGAAGGATCAGCCCCAGCATTTT,few,TRBJ1-5,-,TRBV7-9
CATSRGAQGNYNELFF,TGTGCCACCAGCAGAGGAGCCCAAGGGAACTACAATGAGCTGTTCTTC,once,TRBJ2-1,-,TRBV15
CASSSGVSKNIQYF,TGTGCCAGCAGCTCAGGGGTGTCCAAAAACATTCAGTACTTC,few,TRBJ2-4,-,TRBV7-9
CATSRARGFMNTEAFF,TGTGCCACCAGCAGAGCACGGGGGTTCATGAACACTGAAGCTTTCTTT,few,TRBJ1-1,-,TRBV15
CSVVRQAENTGELFF,TGCAGCGTTGTCCGACAGGCTGAGAACACCGGGGAGCTGTTTTTT,once,TRBJ2-2,-,TRBV29-1
CASSQRLAVTSTDTQYF,TGCGCCAGCAGCCAAAGACTAGCGGTGACTAGCACAGATACGCAGTATTTT,-,TRBJ2-3,TRBD2,TRBV4-1
CASSLGDRRYYGYTF,TGTGCCAGCAGCTTAGGGGACCGTCGATACTATGGCTACACCTTC,few,TRBJ1-2,-,TRBV7-3
CASSLAPQGAGYGYTF,TGTGCCAGCAGCTTGGCCCCACAGGGGGCGGGGTATGGCTACACCTTC,-,TRBJ1-2,TRBD1,TRBV7-4
CASSFDWTGGYNYGYTF,TGTGCCAGCAGCTTTGATTGGACAGGGGGCTATAACTATGGCTACACCTTC,-,TRBJ1-2,TRBD1,TRBV5-5
CASSPRPGLAGSESSYNEQFF,TGTGCCAGCAGCCCCCGACCTGGACTAGCGGGGTCCGAGAGCTCCTACAATGAGCAGTTCTTC,-,TRBJ2-1,TRBD2,TRBV7-9
CASVDRGPAGELFF,TGTGCCAGCGTCGACAGGGGGCCGGCCGGGGAGCTGTTTTTT,many,TRBJ2-2,TRBD1,TRBV7-6
CASSLTVVGSVIKETQYF,TGTGCCAGCAGTTTAACAGTGGTCGGGTCAGTGATTAAGGAGACCCAGTACTTC,-,TRBJ2-5,-,TRBV27
CASSEGGPYINQPQHF,TGTGCCAGCAGCGAGGGGGGCCCCTATATTAATCAGCCCCAGCATTTT,few,TRBJ1-5,-,TRBV9
CASSVPGLGYGYTF,TGTGCCAGCAGTGTCCCAGGGTTGGGGTATGGCTACACCTTC,-,TRBJ1-2,-,TRBV2
CASSYSPEPDYNSPLHF,TGTGCCAGCAGTTACTCACCAGAGCCCGACTATAATTCACCCCTCCACTTT,-,TRBJ1-6,-,TRBV6-5
CASSLNRAGSTDTQYF,TGTGCCAGCAGTTTAAATCGAGCGGGGAGCACAGATACGCAGTATTTT,-,TRBJ2-3,TRBD2,TRBV27
CASSSDKGLYEQYF,TGTGCCAGCAGCTCAGATAAGGGCCTCTACGAGCAGTACTTC,many,TRBJ2-7,-,TRBV7-9
CASSQEALPNTEAFF,TGCGCCAGCAGCCAAGAGGCACTCCCGAACACTGAAGCTTTCTTT,-,TRBJ1-1,-,TRBV4-1
CASSSPGRDNEQFF,TGTGCCAGCAGCTCCCCCGGACGGGACAATGAGCAGTTCTTC,many,TRBJ2-1,-,TRBV7-9
CASSFIGVRANEKLFF,TGTGCCAGCAGTTTCATCGGGGTTAGGGCTAATGAAAAACTGTTTTTT,-,TRBJ1-4,-,TRBV28
CASSPRTGVAETQYF,TGTGCCAGCAGCCCAAGGACAGGGGTCGCAGAGACCCAGTACTTC,-,TRBJ2-5,TRBD1,TRBV7-6
CASSLRATGALFQDEQYF,TGTGCCAGCAGCTTGCGAGCGACAGGGGCCTTATTCCAGGACGAGCAGTACTTC,-,TRBJ2-7,TRBD1,TRBV5-5
CASSPDRETNTGELFF,TGTGCCAGCAGTCCCGACAGAGAAACGAACACCGGGGAGCTGTTTTTT,many,TRBJ2-2,-,TRBV12-3/TRBV12-4
CASSELGGASEQYF,TGTGCCAGCAGTGAACTAGGGGGGGCCTCCGAGCAGTACTTC,few,TRBJ2-7,-,TRBV6-4
CASSQYQGGGNEQFF,TGTGCCAGCAGCCAGTACCAGGGTGGGGGCAATGAGCAGTTCTTC,many,TRBJ2-1,-,TRBV7-8
CASSDGGNSYEQYF,TGTGCCAGCAGTGACGGGGGGAACTCCTACGAGCAGTACTTC,few,TRBJ2-7,TRBD2,TRBV27
CASSVLAGTEAFF,TGTGCCAGCAGTGTCCTAGCGGGCACTGAAGCTTTCTTT,-,TRBJ1-1,-,TRBV6-1
CASTAGQGSADTQYF,TGTGCCAGCACCGCGGGACAGGGGAGCGCAGATACGCAGTATTTT,few,TRBJ2-3,TRBD1,TRBV5-5
CASRKWAEQFF,TGTGCCAGCAGGAAGTGGGCAGAGCAGTTCTTC,-,TRBJ2-1,-,TRBV6-6